This TCR beta chain was documented in a study of Ad26.COV2.S vaccination and SARS-CoV-2 variants. Trimming at V came to 5 bases and at J to 5 bases, leaving 6 bases not matched to a gene. Per the germline V gene, CDR1 is SGHVS and CDR2 is FQNEAQ. The CDR3 runs to 15 residues. Study-wide findings and caveats: The placebo group had lower spike-specific TCR breadth than the vaccine recipients did.

The treatment denotes: around 19 received Ad26.COV2.S at low or high dose, single or two shots; about 5 received placebo; per-sample allocation not given. All samples were drawn on day 63, counting from the first vaccine or placebo injection. About this clone itself: Its antigen is as yet unknown.

Profiling relied on immunoSEQ multiplex PCR, and the TCRdb table lists in-frame clones only, not all of them. The table has about 350,000 clones, 80% to 90% seen once. The TCR comes from a person aged 18-65 years who received the Ad26.COV2.S COVID-19 vaccine or a placebo. The sample consisted of peripheral blood, taken in a trial of Ad26.COV2.S vaccine versus placebo. The chain joins TRBV7-8 to TRBJ2-1; 10 nucleotides agree with TRBD2. This CDR3 reads CASSRSLAGDNEQFF. In DNA form, the CDR3 reads TGTGCCAGCAGCCGCTCCCTAGCGGGAGACAATGAGCAGTTCTTC. Full variable domain (rest looked up from reference TRBV7-8 and TRBJ2-1): GAGVSQSPRYKVAKRGQDVALRCDPISGHVSLFWYQQALGQGPEFLTYFQNEAQLDKSGLPSDRFFAERPEGSVSTLKIQRTQQEDSAVYLCASSRSLAGDNEQFFGPGTRLTVL.